A single sample gave rise to the 25 T cell receptor beta chains below, sequenced in a study of Ad26.COV2.S vaccination and SARS-CoV-2 variants. Treatment meaning: about 20 received Ad26.COV2.S at low or high dose, single or two shots; 5 received placebo; per-sample allocation not given. Collection of the samples took place on day 63 after the first injection of vaccine or placebo. The method was immunoSEQ multiplex PCR; TCRdb's version includes in-frame clones alone and lacks a portion of them. The profile shows around 500,000 clones, 70% to 90% of them singletons. The material sequenced was peripheral blood, taken in a trial of Ad26.COV2.S vaccine versus placebo. Receptors were obtained from a person aged 18-65 years who received the Ad26.COV2.S COVID-19 vaccine or a placebo.

This sequence joins TRBV6-2 or TRBV6-3 and TRBJ2-7; D is perhaps TRBD1 (7 bases). The CDR3 is 15 amino acids. Deletions cut 6 bases from V and 2 bases from J, with 17 bases between. CDR1 is MNHEY and CDR2 is SVGEGT in the germline V gene. The CDR3 nucleotides read TGTGCCAGCAGCCACCGACAGGGACTCGCCTACGAGCAGTACTTC. The encoded protein is CASSHRQGLAYEQYF.

The gene calls are TRBV25-1 and TRBJ2-3; TRBD1 aligns across 9 bases. This CDR3 contains 17 residues. Trimming removed 8 bases from V and 2 bases from J; junction bases left unmatched: 14. The germline gives CDR1 MGHDK, CDR2 SYGVNS. CDR3: CASSRSQGALITDTQYF. The CDR3 coding sequence is TGTGCCAGCTCCAGATCACAGGGGGCGTTAATCACAGATACGCAGTATTTT.

This chain links TRBV28 with TRBJ2-7; 10 bases match TRBD1. Germline V gives CDR1 MDHEN, CDR2 SYDVKM. The CDR3 is made up of 15 amino acids. V lost 2 bases, J lost 2 bases, and 3 bases stayed unmatched. CDR3 sequence reads: CASSLGDRGPYEQYF. The CDR3 DNA follows: TGTGCCAGCAGTTTAGGGGACAGGGGTCCCTACGAGCAGTACTTC.

The V and J genes are TRBV19 and TRBJ2-7; 7 nucleotides agree with TRBD2. Trimming took 6 bases from V and 7 from J; bases not matched to a gene: 15. Germline V lookup: CDR1 LNHDA, CDR2 SQIVND (reference sequence). The CDR3 is 15 residues long. CDR3 nucleotides: TGTGCCAGTAGCAACCCGGGACTCGTGGGAGGGGAGCAGTACTTC. Its protein is CASSNPGLVGGEQYF.

CDR3 nucleotides: TGTGCCAGCAGTCTGGGGCAGGGGGAATACAATCAGCCCCAGCATTTT. It codes for CASSLGQGEYNQPQHF. V is TRBV7-2 and J is TRBJ1-5; 7 nucleotides match TRBD1. The CDR3 extends over 16 amino acids. Trimming at V came to 6 bases and at J to 3 bases, leaving 11 bases not matched to a gene. Per germline, CDR1 SGHTA and CDR2 FQGNSA.

The chain has TRBV9 and TRBJ1-5, with a tentative D call TRBD1 (6 bases). CDR1 SGDLS and CDR2 YYNGEE come from the germline V gene. This CDR3 has 15 amino acids. The V and J ends lost 3 bases and 3 bases respectively, with 13 bases between them. CDR3 DNA: TGTGCCAGCAGCGAGAACACAGGGATCAATCAGCCCCAGCATTTT. It specifies CASSENTGINQPQHF.

The V call is TRBV19, the J call TRBJ1-1; 8 nucleotides agree with TRBD1. V lost 3 bases, J lost 4 bases, and 7 bases stayed unmatched. The CDR3 covers 15 residues. Germline values: CDR1 LNHDA, CDR2 SQIVND (reference sequence). The CDR3 protein is CASSMVGGTGTEAFF. The CDR3 coding sequence is TGTGCCAGTAGTATGGTAGGTGGGACAGGCACTGAAGCTTTCTTT.

The V call is TRBV7-3, the J call TRBJ1-2; D may be TRBD1 (6 bases). Germline V gene data show CDR1 as SGHTA and CDR2 as FQGTGA. V was clipped by 5 bases and J by 7 bases, with 20 bases between them. CDR3 length: 15 residues. This CDR3 reads CASSPSGAGRGGYTF. In DNA, the CDR3 is TGTGCCAGCAGCCCCTCAGGGGCGGGTCGCGGTGGCTACACCTTC.

V is TRBV7-9 and J is TRBJ2-2; 7 bases align to TRBD2. V shed 6 bases, J shed 5 bases, and the junction held 9 bases outside the gene matches. The CDR3 extends over 15 amino acids. CDR1 is SEHNR, CDR2 FQNEAQ, per germline (reference sequence). CDR3 sequence: CASSQSGKNTGELFF. CDR3 nucleotides: TGTGCCAGCAGTCAAAGCGGGAAAAATACCGGGGAGCTGTTTTTT.

The CDR3 coding sequence is TGTGCCACCATGGACATACAAGAGACCCAGTACTTC. This encodes CATMDIQETQYF. The J gene is TRBJ2-5, the V gene TRBV24-1, with D perhaps matching TRBD1 (5 bases). V gave up 8 bases and J gave up 2 bases, with 8 bases separating them. This CDR3 contains 12 residues. Per the germline V gene, CDR1 is KGHDR and CDR2 is SFDVKD.

V is TRBV6-1 and J is TRBJ2-1; 10 positions agree with TRBD1. The CDR3 spans 16 residues. Germline V gives CDR1 MNHNS, CDR2 SASEGT. J gave up 5 bases and V 2 bases, and 6 bases lay outside the gene matches. The DNA for the CDR3 is TGTGCCAGCAGTGAACTGGGGACAGGGGTGGACAATGAGCAGTTCTTC. As protein: CASSELGTGVDNEQFF.

CDR3 loop: CAWSPPGRYGYTF. The CDR3 DNA sequence: TGTGCCTGGAGCCCCCCGGGCCGCTATGGCTACACCTTC. The chain links TRBV30 to TRBJ1-2; D gene ambiguous. The CDR3 loop spans 13 amino acids. Trimming shortened V by 3 bases and J by 4 bases, and 12 bases separated the two germline ends. CDR1 is GTSNPN and CDR2 is SVGIG in the germline V gene (reference sequence). Full variable domain (outside the CDR3, taken from reference TRBV30 and TRBJ1-2): SQTIHQWPATLVQPVGSPLSLECTVEGTSNPNLYWYRQAAGRGLQLLFYSVGIGQISSEVPQNLSASRPQDRQFILSSKKLLLSDSGFYLCAWSPPGRYGYTFGSGTRLTVV.

The sample holds a few counts of this clone. The chain links TRBV20-1 to TRBJ1-2; D unclear. Trimming removed 3 bases from V and 4 bases from J, with 6 bases in between. The length of the CDR3 is 11 residues. CDR1 is DFQATT, CDR2 SNEGSKA, per germline (reference sequence). The CDR3 region has the DNA TGCAGTGCTAGTGACCTCTATGGCTACACCTTC. It specifies CSASDLYGYTF.

This rearrangement joins TRBV5-5 to TRBJ1-4; D call uncertain. Per the germline V gene, CDR1 is SGHKS and CDR2 is YYEKEE (reference sequence). Trimming removed 0 bases from V and 4 bases from J, with 10 bases in between. The CDR3 loop spans 15 amino acids. The CDR3 DNA is TGTGCCAGCAGCTTGGAGGGTGTGGGTAATGAAAAACTGTTTTTT. Amino acid sequence: CASSLEGVGNEKLFF.

This clone showed up just once. This chain uses TRBV2 with TRBJ2-7, with TRBD1 matching 9 bases. The V gene end was trimmed by 4 bases and the J gene end by 3 bases; junction bases not matched to a gene: 7. The CDR3 loop spans 15 amino acids. Germline V lookup: CDR1 SNHLY, CDR2 FYNNEI. In nucleotides, the CDR3 is TGTGCCAGCAGTGGTACCGGGACAGGGAACTACGAGCAGTACTTC. Translated: CASSGTGTGNYEQYF.

This sequence joins TRBV7-3 and TRBJ2-2; 7 nucleotides match TRBD1. Germline values: CDR1 SGHTA, CDR2 FQGTGA. The CDR3 loop spans 14 amino acids. With 5 bases clipped from V and 5 bases from J, the junction kept 5 bases outside the gene matches. DNA for the CDR3: TGTGCCAGCAGCATGGGACAGCGTACCGGGGAGCTGTTTTTT. Residues: CASSMGQRTGELFF.

This chain uses TRBV7-9 with TRBJ1-2; D not resolved. The CDR3 runs to 15 residues. V dropped 5 bases and J dropped 1 base, with 14 bases sitting between them. CDR1 and CDR2 (germline): SEHNR, FQNEAQ (reference sequence). The CDR3 protein is CASSQAVQDNYGYTF. The CDR3 nucleotides read TGTGCCAGCAGCCAGGCCGTCCAAGATAACTATGGCTACACCTTC. The full variable domain, with the rest looked up from reference TRBV7-9 and TRBJ1-2, is DTGVSQNPRHKITKRGQNVTFRCDPISEHNRLYWYRQTLGQGPEFLTYFQNEAQLEKSRLLSDRFSAERPKGSFSTLEIQRTEQGDSAMYLCASSQAVQDNYGYTFGSGTRLTVV.

In the case of this clone: Its ends do not fully match the called genes, so a read error is possible. The chain has TRBV2 and TRBJ2-2; TRBD2 matches 7 bases. This CDR3 contains 15 residues. In germline, CDR1 is SNHLY, CDR2 FYNNEI. CDR3 sequence: CATSWGGGGTGELFF. For the CDR3, the DNA is TGTGCCACCAGTTGGGGGGGAGGAGGTACCGGGGAGCTGTTTTTT.

CDR3 loop: CASSQDRVVSRQSGGDTGELFF. CDR3 bases: TGTGCCAGCAGCCAAGATCGAGTTGTGTCGCGCCAGAGCGGGGGAGACACCGGGGAGCTGTTTTTT. The chain links TRBV3-1 (or the pseudogene TRBV3-2) to TRBJ2-2; 8 bases agree with TRBD2. The CDR3 is 22 amino acids. The germline V gene encodes CDR1 LGHDT and CDR2 YNNKEL (reference sequence). V lost 0 bases, J lost 3 bases, and 21 bases stayed unmatched.

This chain joins TRBV19 and TRBJ1-6; D not certain. CDR1 is LNHDA and CDR2 is SQIVND in the germline V gene (reference sequence). V lost 6 bases and J 4 bases, leaving 10 bases between the germline ends. This CDR3 is built from 14 residues. Written as DNA, the CDR3 is TGTGCCAGTAGCCGACAACGATATAATTCACCCCTCCACTTT. As protein: CASSRQRYNSPLHF.

The gene calls are TRBV5-1 and TRBJ1-1; D gene unclear. The CDR3 runs 14 residues. V was trimmed by 2 bases and J by 0 bases, leaving 8 bases between them. Germline assignment: CDR1 SGHRS and CDR2 YFSETQ. CDR3 nucleotides: TGCGCCAGCAGCTTCGAGATTATGAACACTGAAGCTTTCTTT. Translating gives CASSFEIMNTEAFF.

J is TRBJ2-7 and V is TRBV19; either TRBD1 or TRBD2 may supply D (5 bases each). The V and J ends lost 6 bases and 1 base respectively, with 10 bases between them. CDR3 length equals 13 residues. Germline V gene sequence: CDR1 LNHDA, CDR2 SQIVND (reference sequence). The CDR3 coding sequence is TGTGCCAGTAGACATGAGGGGTCCTACGAGCAGTACTTC. Its protein is CASRHEGSYEQYF.

The count of this clone is one. This chain joins TRBV3-1 (or the pseudogene TRBV3-2) and TRBJ1-2; 10 nucleotides match TRBD1. The CDR3 is 15 residues long. V was pared by 3 bases and J by 8 bases, with 9 bases of the junction left unmatched. Germline CDR1 LGHDT, CDR2 YNNKEL (reference sequence). The CDR3 region is CASSHLDRGREGYTF. CDR3 DNA: TGTGCCAGCAGCCACCTCGACAGGGGGCGGGAGGGCTACACCTTC.

This rearrangement joins TRBV5-1 to TRBJ2-7; D perhaps matches TRBD1 (5 bases). V lost 5 bases, J lost 0 bases, and 12 bases lay in between. CDR3 length equals 14 residues. The germline CDR1 and CDR2 sequences are SGHRS and YFSETQ. CDR3 amino acids: CASRPRQSSYEQYF. In nucleotides, the CDR3 is TGCGCCAGCAGACCGAGACAGTCCTCCTACGAGCAGTACTTC.

The rearrangement links TRBV7-9 to TRBJ1-3; D remains ambiguous. CDR1 is SEHNR, CDR2 FQNEAQ, per germline (reference sequence). Deletions cut 5 bases from V and 0 bases from J, with 20 bases between. The CDR3 runs 18 residues. In nucleotides, the CDR3 is TGTGCCAGCAGCCAAGTGGTGGGCGCAGGTTACTCTGGAAACACCATATATTTT. Protein: CASSQVVGAGYSGNTIYF.